The 9 T cell receptor beta chains presented below share a single source sample, sequenced in a study of cytomegalovirus exposure and HLA in healthy donors. The PCR was carried out with 60 Vbeta primers and 13 Jbeta primers. Sequencing was performed with immunoSEQ multiplex PCR; in TCRdb, only in-frame clones are kept and a portion is missing. Its table records over 60,000 clones. The sample taken for sequencing was PBMCs. Source of these receptors: a female donor in good health and CMV-seropositive.

This sequence joins TRBV5-1 and TRBJ2-3; a possible D gene is TRBD2 (5 bases). V was pared by 4 bases and J by 4 bases, with 16 bases between. This CDR3 has 15 amino acids. Germline V gives CDR1 SGHRS, CDR2 YFSETQ. In DNA, the CDR3 is TGCGCCAGCAGCCGTCTGGAGGAGTCACCAGATACGCAGTATTTT. Translated, it gives CASSRLEESPDTQYF.

The rearrangement joins TRBV6-6 to TRBJ1-3; D is ambiguous. Trimming took off 5 bases at V and 0 bases at J, with 11 bases between the two ends. This CDR3 has 15 residues. Per the germline V gene, CDR1 is MNHNY and CDR2 is SVGAGI (reference sequence). The CDR3 spells CASSTRQYSGNTIYF. CDR3 DNA: TGTGCCAGCAGTACGCGGCAGTACTCTGGAAACACCATATATTTT.

The gene calls are TRBV6-1 and TRBJ1-1; no firm D call. This CDR3 contains 14 residues. CDR1 is MNHNS and CDR2 is SASEGT in the germline V gene. V was cut by 6 bases and J by 5 bases, with 16 bases left in between. This CDR3 is CASREPTGGTEAFF. As DNA, the CDR3 is TGTGCCAGCAGGGAACCCACCGGCGGGACTGAAGCTTTCTTT.

V gene TRBV9 combines with J gene TRBJ1-1; D is perhaps TRBD1 (6 bases). This CDR3 has 15 amino acids. V was shortened by 3 bases and J by 0 bases, with 12 bases between the two germline ends. The V gene's germline CDR1 is SGDLS and CDR2 YYNGEE. The CDR3 DNA reads TGTGCCAGCAGCGGAGGACAGAACGTGAACACTGAAGCTTTCTTT. This translates into CASSGGQNVNTEAFF. The whole variable domain, filled in from reference TRBV9 and TRBJ1-1, reads DSGVTQTPKHLITATGQRVTLRCSPRSGDLSVYWYQQSLDQGLQFLIQYYNGEERAKGNILERFSAQQFPDLHSELNLSSLELGDSALYFCASSGGQNVNTEAFFGQGTRLTVV.

The rearrangement links TRBV7-8 to TRBJ1-2; a weak D match, TRBD1 (6 bases). The CDR3 totals 13 residues. CDR1 and CDR2 (germline): SGHVS, FQNEAQ. V lost 3 bases, J lost 4 bases, and 9 bases lay in between. CDR3 region: CASSFDRSYGYTF. The CDR3, as DNA: TGTGCCAGCAGCTTCGACAGGAGCTATGGCTACACCTTC.

The rearrangement links TRBV19 to TRBJ1-2, with unresolved D. Germline lookup yields CDR1 LNHDA and CDR2 SQIVND (reference sequence). The CDR3 loop spans 14 amino acids. The V and J ends lost 3 bases and 6 bases respectively, with 14 bases between them. The CDR3 sequence is CASSIRGERDGYTF. In nucleotides, the CDR3 is TGTGCCAGTAGTATTCGCGGAGAGAGGGATGGCTACACCTTC.

The chain is built from TRBV7-8 and TRBJ2-7, with 7 bases that match TRBD2. This CDR3 spans 17 amino acids. Germline lookup yields CDR1 SGHVS and CDR2 FQNEAQ. Losses at the gene ends were 1 base for V and 3 bases for J; bases not matched to a gene: 12. The CDR3 DNA sequence: TGTGCCAGCAGCTTAGTACGGCCGACTAGCCCTAACTACGAGCAGTACTTC. Translating gives CASSLVRPTSPNYEQYF.

The CDR3: CASHSRTGGKRNYGYTF. CDR3 sequence (DNA): TGTGCCAGCCACAGTAGGACAGGGGGCAAGCGAAACTATGGCTACACCTTC. The rearrangement links TRBV28 to TRBJ1-2; 11 nucleotides agree with TRBD1. This CDR3 spans 17 amino acids. V gave up 8 bases and J gave up 2 bases; unmatched junction bases: 13. CDR1 and CDR2 from the germline V gene are MDHEN and SYDVKM.

This rearrangement joins TRBV7-2 to TRBJ1-1; 7 bases are a match to TRBD1. The V gene end was trimmed by 4 bases and the J gene end by 6 bases; junction bases not matched to a gene: 8. Per the germline V gene, CDR1 is SGHTA and CDR2 is FQGNSA. The CDR3 loop spans 14 amino acids. CDR3 DNA sequence: TGTGCCAGCAGCTCGCAACAGGGGCTGGCTGAAGCTTTCTTT. This sequence encodes CASSSQQGLAEAFF.